What follows describes a single T cell receptor beta chain. This CDR3 is built from 12 residues. Trimming shortened V by 8 bases and J by 3 bases, and 10 bases separated the two germline ends. Per the germline V gene, CDR1 is MNHEY and CDR2 is SVGAGI. Method: immunoSEQ multiplex PCR; TCRdb's copy keeps in-frame clones and lacks some. The top ten clones hold about 2.5% of a sample with fewer than 200,000 clones, around 90% of them seen once. The data belong to a study of T cell responses to AZD1222 COVID-19 vaccine. Study at large: Recipients boosted at about 4 weeks or about 12 weeks are pooled.

This material consisted of peripheral blood, taken on day 0 of AZD1222 vaccination. The V and J genes are TRBV6-5 and TRBJ1-1; no clear D. This clonotype was obtained from an adult in good health. CDR3 loop: CASAVTHTEAFF. The CDR3 region has the DNA TGTGCCAGCGCAGTAACCCACACTGAAGCTTTCTTT.